The source of this T cell receptor (beta chain) is a study of blood T cell repertoires in COVID-19. As for the study in general: Specimens from acute and convalescent COVID-19 originated in the United States, Italy and Spain. T cells, B-cell-depleted T cells, or PBMCs supplied cDNA or gDNA.

Germline V gene data show CDR1 as MNHEY and CDR2 as SVGEGT. CDR3 length: 15 residues. J gave up 5 bases and V 6 bases, and 4 bases lay outside the gene matches. The authors' processing: Reference gene primer amplification yielded estimated nucleated cell counts. This table comes from immunoSEQ multiplex PCR, and its TCRdb copy is limited to in-frame clones, with some not included. That table furnishes V, J and clone size, whereas the DNA furnished D and trimming. The repertoire holds some 110,000 clones, with around 84% as singletons. This clone was seen just once. Sequences were obtained from peripheral blood. The sequence came from a woman aged 80 or older with acute or convalescent COVID-19. This chain links TRBV6-2 or TRBV6-3 with TRBJ2-1; 13 bases are shared with TRBD2. CDR3 nucleotide sequence: TGTGCCAGCAGCCCGGGACTAGCGGGAAACAATGAGCAGTTCTTC. Translation: CASSPGLAGNNEQFF.